Presented here are 20 T cell receptor beta chains from one specimen sequenced in a study of T cell clones after liver transplantation. The assay was immunoSEQ multiplex PCR, and TCRdb's table has in-frame clones only and misses some. This sample has tens of thousands of clones, with roughly 80% found just once. The specimen comprised CD4+ T cells from blood, sampled almost 47 months after liver transplant. These TCRs come from a human patient who received a liver transplant. Some of the T cells might come from the graft donor.

This clone was found once. The chain is built from TRBV11-2 and TRBJ2-5; 7 nucleotides agree with TRBD2. V lost 1 base, J lost 3 bases, and 8 bases stayed unmatched. The CDR3 loop spans 16 amino acids. CDR1 is SGHAT, CDR2 FQNNGV, per germline. In DNA form, the CDR3 reads TGTGCCAGCAGCTTAGGAGGTCTAGCGGTGAAAGAGACCCAGTACTTC. This codes for CASSLGGLAVKETQYF.

V gene TRBV5-4 combines with J gene TRBJ2-6; tentative D call: TRBD1 (6 bases). The CDR3 has 17 amino acids. The V end was cut by 4 bases, the J end by 1 base, with 15 bases between. Germline CDR1 is SGHNT and CDR2 is YYREEE (reference sequence). This CDR3 reads CASSPSPTGSGANVLTF. Here the CDR3 DNA reads TGTGCCAGCAGCCCCTCCCCAACAGGGTCTGGGGCCAACGTCCTGACTTTC.

V is TRBV27 and J is TRBJ1-4, with 12 bases aligning to TRBD1. CDR1 and CDR2 (germline): MNHEY, SMNVEV (reference sequence). The CDR3 contains 16 residues. V shed 5 bases and J 8 bases; nucleotides not matched to a gene: 9. The CDR3 here is CASSGGQGAVEEKLFF. Written as DNA, the CDR3 is TGTGCCAGCAGTGGGGGACAGGGGGCAGTCGAGGAAAAACTGTTTTTT.

V gene TRBV11-2 combines with J gene TRBJ1-5; D is undetermined. The ends were cut back, 0 bases at V and 6 bases at J, with 9 bases in the middle. CDR3 length: 14 residues. CDR1 is SGHAT, CDR2 FQNNGV, per germline. CDR3 residues: CASSLEREGQPQHF. The CDR3 region has the DNA TGTGCCAGCAGCTTAGAGAGGGAAGGTCAGCCCCAGCATTTT.

The chain employs TRBV7-9 and TRBJ2-7, with a weak D call TRBD1 (5 bases). Germline V gene sequence: CDR1 SEHNR, CDR2 FQNEAQ (reference sequence). The CDR3 covers 16 residues. V was shortened by 5 bases and J by 4 bases, with 21 bases between the two germline ends. The CDR3 DNA reads as TGTGCCAGCAGCGGCCAGACCCCAGGGAACGTTTACGAGCAGTACTTC. This sequence encodes CASSGQTPGNVYEQYF.

The rearrangement joins TRBV10-2 to TRBJ2-7, with D perhaps TRBD1 (6 bases). CDR1 is WSHSY and CDR2 is SAAADI in the germline V gene. The CDR3 extends over 14 amino acids. V was clipped by 7 bases and J by 4 bases, with 17 bases between them. CDR3 sequence (DNA): TGCGCCAGCATGAAATCCGGGACAATTTACGAGCAGTACTTC. This encodes CASMKSGTIYEQYF.

This clone is a singleton in its sample. CDR3 sequence (DNA): TGTGCCAGCAGCCCTCGGACAGGGGGCTTAGGCGCCAAAAACATTCAGTACTTC. Protein: CASSPRTGGLGAKNIQYF. J is TRBJ2-4 and V is TRBV27; the match to TRBD1 covers 11 bases. The CDR3 loop spans 18 amino acids. The V gene's germline CDR1 is MNHEY and CDR2 SMNVEV (reference sequence). After removal of 6 bases from V and 1 base from J, the junction contained 11 bases not matched to a gene.

CDR3: CASSDRGGNQPQHF. CDR3 coding DNA: TGTGCCAGCAGTGACAGGGGTGGCAATCAGCCCCAGCATTTT. V and J are TRBV6-4 and TRBJ1-5; possible D gene TRBD1, 5 bases. V lost 2 bases and J 2 bases, leaving 7 bases between the germline ends. The germline CDR1 and CDR2 sequences are MRHNA and SNTAGT. This CDR3 contains 14 residues.

The V call is TRBV28, the J call TRBJ1-5; D not certain. This CDR3 region has 14 residues. CDR1 is MDHEN and CDR2 is SYDVKM in the germline V gene. V dropped 3 bases and J dropped 6 bases, with 12 bases sitting between them. The CDR3 loop reads CASSLGRGTQPQHF. The CDR3 DNA follows: TGTGCCAGCAGTTTGGGAAGAGGAACTCAGCCCCAGCATTTT.

V and J are TRBV29-1 and TRBJ1-1; D is unclear. Germline assignment: CDR1 SQVTM and CDR2 ANQGSEA. The CDR3 length is 14 residues. Trimming took 3 bases from V and 0 from J, leaving 11 bases between them. In DNA, the CDR3 is TGCAGCGTTGACCGGGATAAGGTGAACACTGAAGCTTTCTTT. Translating it yields CSVDRDKVNTEAFF.

Sample share makes this clone medium-sized (0.01 to 0.1%). The chain links TRBV6-5 to TRBJ2-7, with D maybe TRBD1 (5 bases). V shed 2 bases and J shed 3 bases, with 11 bases lying between them. Germline values: CDR1 MNHEY, CDR2 SVGAGI. The length of the CDR3 is 14 residues. The CDR3 DNA reads as TGTGCCAGCAGTTACGGGCAGGGTTACTACGAGCAGTACTTC. The encoded protein is CASSYGQGYYEQYF.

This sequence joins TRBV28 and TRBJ2-1; TRBD1 agrees at 8 bases. The trim removed 9 bases at V and 12 bases at J, leaving 13 bases unmatched. The CDR3 has 13 residues. Germline loops: CDR1 MDHEN, CDR2 SYDVKM. The CDR3: CASQQGVPGTQFF. The CDR3 DNA follows: TGTGCCAGTCAACAGGGGGTCCCCGGGACGCAGTTCTTC.

The chain combines TRBV5-1 with TRBJ2-6; possible D gene TRBD2, 5 bases. The CDR3 loop spans 17 amino acids. V gave up 0 bases and J gave up 0 bases, with 10 bases separating them. The germline CDR1 and CDR2 sequences are SGHRS and YFSETQ. The CDR3 spells CASSLGTGISGANVLTF. The DNA for the CDR3 is TGCGCCAGCAGCTTGGGGACGGGGATCTCTGGGGCCAACGTCCTGACTTTC.

This chain connects TRBV2 to TRBJ1-2; D is unresolved. Germline loops: CDR1 SNHLY, CDR2 FYNNEI. The germline V and J ends were trimmed by 7 bases and 1 base, with 10 bases remaining between them. This CDR3 has 13 amino acids. In nucleotides, the CDR3 is TGTGCCAGCACTTCTGACCATAACTATGGCTACACCTTC. This sequence encodes CASTSDHNYGYTF.

The gene calls are TRBV19 and TRBJ1-1; D is unclear. From germline, CDR1 is LNHDA and CDR2 SQIVND (reference sequence). Trimming took off 3 bases at V and 5 bases at J, with 13 bases between the two ends. This CDR3 has 14 residues. The CDR3 sequence is CASSIANRRTEAFF. The CDR3 coding sequence is TGTGCCAGTAGTATCGCCAACCGGAGGACTGAAGCTTTCTTT. Full variable domain (outside the CDR3, taken from reference TRBV19 and TRBJ1-1): DGGITQSPKYLFRKEGQNVTLSCEQNLNHDAMYWYRQDPGQGLRLIYYSQIVNDFQKGDIAEGYSVSREKKESFPLTVTSAQKNPTAFYLCASSIANRRTEAFFGQGTRLTVV.

The gene calls are TRBV27 and TRBJ1-3, with D unresolved. V was clipped by 4 bases and J by 0 bases, with 4 bases between them. CDR3 size: 13 residues. Germline CDR1 is MNHEY and CDR2 is SMNVEV (reference sequence). CDR3 bases: TGTGCCAGCAGTTCCCACTCTGGAAACACCATATATTTT. Its protein is CASSSHSGNTIYF.

J is TRBJ2-1 and V is TRBV29-1; no definite D call. Trimming removed 2 bases from V and 2 bases from J, with 1 base in between. CDR1 and CDR2 from the germline V gene are SQVTM and ANQGSEA. The CDR3 sequence is 11 residues long. CDR3 sequence (DNA): TGCAGCGTTGAAACCTACAATGAGCAGTTCTTC. Its protein product is CSVETYNEQFF.

The genes are TRBV7-9 and TRBJ2-7; 7 positions agree with TRBD1. This CDR3 spans 15 amino acids. Trimming took 2 bases from V and 3 from J; bases not matched to a gene: 7. Looked up from germline, CDR1 is SEHNR and CDR2 is FQNEAQ (reference sequence). CDR3 amino acids: CASSLRQGELYEQYF. The CDR3 nucleotides are TGTGCCAGCAGCTTACGACAGGGAGAACTCTACGAGCAGTACTTC.

V gene TRBV28 combines with J gene TRBJ2-7, with 9 bases that match TRBD2. Per germline, CDR1 MDHEN and CDR2 SYDVKM. Trimming at V came to 4 bases and at J to 1 base, leaving 17 bases not matched to a gene. The CDR3 is 19 residues long. The CDR3 loop is CASSSRGGWSSGVSYEQYF. CDR3 nucleotides: TGTGCCAGCAGTTCCCGGGGGGGTTGGTCTAGCGGGGTTTCCTACGAGCAGTACTTC.

The chain uses TRBV5-1 and TRBJ2-4, with 7 positions matching TRBD1. Germline trimming cut 0 bases from V and 5 bases from J; bases unmatched to any gene: 2. Germline loops: CDR1 SGHRS, CDR2 YFSETQ. The CDR3 extends over 14 amino acids. In nucleotides, the CDR3 is TGCGCCAGCAGCTTGGCAGGACAGGAAAACATTCAGTACTTC. It is translated as CASSLAGQENIQYF.